This entry describes one T cell receptor (beta chain). The antigen remains undetermined. CDR3 length equals 16 residues. The V end was cut by 1 base, the J end by 0 bases, with 10 bases between. CDR1 is SGHTA and CDR2 is FQGTGA in the germline V gene. This entry belongs to a study of cytomegalovirus exposure and HLA in healthy donors. On the study more broadly: For the roughly 400 genotyped donors, roughly 80% fell within the Caucasian-associated ancestry cluster.

Study observations and caveats: There were several of the most significant clusters that appeared linked to common viral pathogens in a later analysis. Later on, an analysis tied approximately 17,000 TCR beta sequences to HLA alleles at 0.05 false discovery rate. In an earlier analysis, about 90% or about 30%: the productive usage of most TCR beta V segments.

PCR involved 60 Vbeta and 13 Jbeta primers. Sequencing used immunoSEQ multiplex PCR; TCRdb keeps in-frame clones, though not all of them. The table has 150,000 to 200,000 clones, 60% to 85% seen once; the top ten hold 1.1%. Sequenced material: PBMCs. This TCR derives from a woman aged 40-49 years in good health and CMV-seronegative. The genes are TRBV7-3 and TRBJ2-1; perhaps TRBD2 as D (5 bases). CDR3 sequence: CASSLKITSSYNEQFF. The CDR3 DNA follows: TGTGCCAGCAGCTTAAAAATTACTAGCTCCTACAATGAGCAGTTCTTC.